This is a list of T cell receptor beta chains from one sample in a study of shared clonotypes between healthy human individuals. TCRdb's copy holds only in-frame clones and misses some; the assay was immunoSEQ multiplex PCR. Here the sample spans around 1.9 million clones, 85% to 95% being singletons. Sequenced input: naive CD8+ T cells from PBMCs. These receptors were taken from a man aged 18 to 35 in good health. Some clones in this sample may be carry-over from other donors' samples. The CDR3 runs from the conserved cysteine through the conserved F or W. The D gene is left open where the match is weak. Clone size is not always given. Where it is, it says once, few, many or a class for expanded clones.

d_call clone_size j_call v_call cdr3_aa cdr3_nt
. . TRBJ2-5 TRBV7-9 CASSDGLQETQYF TGTGCCAGCAGCGATGGACTACAAGAGACCCAGTACTTC
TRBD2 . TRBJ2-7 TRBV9 CASSVTSGYSYEQYF TGTGCCAGCAGCGTGACTAGCGGGTATTCCTACGAGCAGTACTTC
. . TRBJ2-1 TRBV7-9 CASSLAGDNNEQFF TGTGCCAGCAGCTTAGCGGGGGACAACAATGAGCAGTTCTTC
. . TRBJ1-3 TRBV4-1 CATGDGGSGNTIYF TGCGCCACCGGCGACGGGGGCTCTGGAAACACCATATATTTT
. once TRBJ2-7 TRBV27 CASSSLTDYEQYF TGTGCCAGCAGTTCCTTGACTGACTACGAGCAGTACTTC
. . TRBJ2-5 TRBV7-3 CASSPAGFGETQYF TGTGCCAGCAGCCCAGCAGGGTTTGGAGAGACCCAGTACTTC
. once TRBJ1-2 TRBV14 CASSQVLLYGYTF TGTGCCAGCAGCCAGGTTCTTTTGTATGGCTACACCTTC
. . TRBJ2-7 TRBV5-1 CASSSVTYEQYF TGCGCCAGCAGCTCCGTAACCTACGAGCAGTACTTC
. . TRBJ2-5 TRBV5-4 CASRSVTGAQYF TGTGCCAGCAGATCTGTCACGGGAGCCCAGTACTTC
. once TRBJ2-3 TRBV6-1 CASSEYKRDTQYF TGTGCCAGCAGTGAATATAAACGCGATACGCAGTATTTT
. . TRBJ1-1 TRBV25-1 CASTGSWNTEAFF TGTGCCAGCACAGGGTCCTGGAACACTGAAGCTTTCTTT
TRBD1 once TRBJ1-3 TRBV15 CATSGDRYSGNTIYF TGTGCCACCAGCGGGGACAGATACTCTGGAAACACCATATATTTT
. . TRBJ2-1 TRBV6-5 CASSSIDNEQFF TGTGCCAGCAGTTCCATAGACAATGAGCAGTTCTTC
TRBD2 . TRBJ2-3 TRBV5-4 CASSLVAGGADTQYF TGTGCCAGCAGCTTGGTAGCGGGAGGTGCAGATACGCAGTATTTT
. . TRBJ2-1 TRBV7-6 CASRGRAGEQFF TGTGCCAGCAGGGGCAGGGCGGGCGAGCAGTTCTTC
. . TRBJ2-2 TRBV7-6 CASSLVGETGELFF TGTGCCAGCAGCTTAGTAGGGGAGACTGGGGAGCTGTTTTTT
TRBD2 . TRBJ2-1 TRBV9 CASSEREEQFF TGTGCCAGCAGCGAGCGGGAGGAGCAGTTCTTC
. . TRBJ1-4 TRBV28 CASSLYRSHEKLFF TGTGCCAGCAGTTTATACAGGAGTCATGAAAAACTGTTTTTT
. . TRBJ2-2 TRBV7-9 CASSPKYANANTGELFF TGTGCCAGCAGCCCCAAGTACGCTAACGCGAACACCGGGGAGCTGTTTTTT
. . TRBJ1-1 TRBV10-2 CASAGGAEAFF TGCGCCAGCGCGGGGGGGGCTGAAGCTTTCTTT
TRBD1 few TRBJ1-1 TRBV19 CASSTGTGMTEAFF TGTGCCAGTAGCACCGGGACAGGGATGACTGAAGCTTTCTTT
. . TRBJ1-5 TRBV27 CASSLYFGQLVEPQHF TGTGCCAGCAGTTTATATTTTGGACAGCTGGTTGAGCCCCAGCATTTT
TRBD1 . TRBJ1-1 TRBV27 CASSPTGGIEAFF TGTGCCAGCAGTCCTACAGGGGGCATTGAAGCTTTCTTT
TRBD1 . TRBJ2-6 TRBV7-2 CASSEHGTGYSGANVLTF TGTGCCAGCAGCGAACACGGGACAGGGTACTCTGGGGCCAACGTCCTGACTTTC
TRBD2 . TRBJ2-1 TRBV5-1 CASSPNGGSSYNEQFF TGCGCCAGCAGCCCGAACGGCGGGAGCTCCTACAATGAGCAGTTCTTC
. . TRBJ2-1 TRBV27 CASSLVGRANEQFF TGTGCCAGCAGTTTAGTCGGCAGGGCGAATGAGCAGTTCTTC
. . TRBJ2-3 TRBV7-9 CASSPNRGGHRDTQYF TGTGCCAGCAGCCCAAACCGGGGAGGTCATCGGGATACGCAGTATTTT
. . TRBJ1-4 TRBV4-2 CASSHPLAELFF TGTGCCAGCAGCCACCCCTTGGCGGAACTGTTTTTT
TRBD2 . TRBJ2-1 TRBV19 CASSISRLAAGGSIEQFF TGTGCCAGTAGTATATCCCGGTTAGCAGCGGGAGGGTCTATTGAGCAGTTCTTC
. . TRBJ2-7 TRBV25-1 CASGSLDSGYEQYF TGTGCCAGCGGATCCCTGGACAGCGGCTACGAGCAGTACTTC
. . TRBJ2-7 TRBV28 CASSFHTGRDEQYF TGTGCCAGCAGTTTCCATACAGGGAGAGACGAGCAGTACTTC
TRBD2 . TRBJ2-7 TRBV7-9 CASSPSGEVYEQYF TGTGCCAGCAGCCCTAGCGGGGAGGTCTACGAGCAGTACTTC
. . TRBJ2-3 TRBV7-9 CASSELGLADTQYF TGTGCCAGCTCAGAATTAGGGTTGGCAGATACGCAGTATTTT
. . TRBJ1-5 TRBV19 CASGGGGNQPQHF TGTGCCAGTGGGGGCGGGGGCAATCAGCCCCAGCATTTT
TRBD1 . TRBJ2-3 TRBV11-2 CASRSRGQTDTQYF TGTGCCAGCAGGTCCAGGGGGCAGACAGATACGCAGTATTTT
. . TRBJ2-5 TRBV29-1 CSARRLSGRETQYF TGCAGCGCTAGAAGATTAAGCGGGCGGGAGACCCAGTACTTC
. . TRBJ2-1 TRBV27 CASSLYSPGNEQFF TGTGCCAGCAGTTTATATTCCCCGGGCAATGAGCAGTTCTTC
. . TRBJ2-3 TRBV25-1 CASAGSDTQYF TGTGCCAGCGCGGGTTCAGATACGCAGTATTTT
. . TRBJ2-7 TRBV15 CATSRDPPRRYEQYF TGTGCCACCAGCAGAGATCCCCCAAGGAGGTACGAGCAGTACTTC
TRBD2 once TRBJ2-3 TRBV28 CASRPNLLAGDADTQYF TGTGCCAGCAGACCGAACCTTCTAGCGGGAGATGCAGATACGCAGTATTTT
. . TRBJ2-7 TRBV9 CASSPRDLPYEQYF TGTGCCAGCAGCCCCCGGGATCTACCCTACGAGCAGTACTTC
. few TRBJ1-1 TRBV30 CAWSPAQVNTEAFF TGTGCCTGGAGTCCCGCGCAGGTGAACACTGAAGCTTTCTTT
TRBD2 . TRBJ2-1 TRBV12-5 CASGSLTPSGRVNEQFF TGTGCTAGTGGTTCGCTGACGCCTAGCGGGAGGGTCAATGAGCAGTTCTTC
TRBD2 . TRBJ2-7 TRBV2 CARGDYNEQYF TGTGCCAGAGGGGACTACAACGAGCAGTACTTC
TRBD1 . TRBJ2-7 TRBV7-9 CASSARDRAYEQYF TGTGCCAGCAGCGCCCGGGACAGGGCGTACGAGCAGTACTTC
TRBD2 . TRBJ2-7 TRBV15 CATSPRLAPSSYEQYF TGTGCCACCAGCCCACGACTAGCGCCGAGCTCCTACGAGCAGTACTTC
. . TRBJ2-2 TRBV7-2 CASSSDPVNTGELFF TGTGCCAGCAGCTCGGACCCCGTGAACACCGGGGAGCTGTTTTTT
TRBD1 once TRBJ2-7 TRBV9 CASSVGDRIHEQYF TGTGCCAGCAGCGTGGGGGACAGAATCCACGAGCAGTACTTC
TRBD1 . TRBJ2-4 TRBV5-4 CASSLRTGGENIQYF TGTGCCAGCAGCCTACGGACAGGGGGCGAAAACATTCAGTACTTC
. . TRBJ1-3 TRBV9 CASSVQGDSGNTIYF TGTGCCAGCAGCGTACAGGGTGACTCTGGAAACACCATATATTTT
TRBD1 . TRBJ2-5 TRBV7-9 CASSAWDSETQYF TGTGCCAGCAGCGCCTGGGACAGCGAGACCCAGTACTTC
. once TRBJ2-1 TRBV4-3 CASSQDPRPGTLYNEQFF TGCGCCAGCAGCCAAGACCCAAGGCCCGGGACTTTGTACAATGAGCAGTTCTTC
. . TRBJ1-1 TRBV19 CASSVSIRQFEAFF TGTGCCAGTAGTGTCTCTATTAGACAGTTCGAAGCTTTCTTT